One and the same sample provided the 25 T cell receptor beta chains below, sequenced in a study of T cell changes during pregnancy in multiple sclerosis. Some clones are missing from TCRdb's copy, which holds only in-frame ones; the method was immunoSEQ multiplex PCR. The top ten clones hold about 0.61% of a sample with 70,000 to 80,000 clones, around 94% of them seen once. The sample was peripheral blood, taken in the third trimester of pregnancy. The receptor source for this set is a female donor with multiple sclerosis, enrolled in a pregnancy study.

The J gene is TRBJ1-1, the V gene TRBV4-1; D gene uncertain. The CDR3 extends over 17 amino acids. V was cut by 7 bases and J by 0 bases, with 21 bases left in between. Germline V CDR1 and CDR2: MGHRA, YSYEKL. This CDR3 reads CASKLEGGPLMNTEAFF. The CDR3 DNA follows: TGCGCCAGCAAGCTCGAGGGAGGCCCGTTAATGAACACTGAAGCTTTCTTT.

V usage is TRBV7-3 and J usage is TRBJ1-1; no clear D gene. CDR3 size: 15 residues. Per the germline V gene, CDR1 is SGHTA and CDR2 is FQGTGA. Trimming pared 3 bases from V and 0 bases from J, leaving 11 bases between. The CDR3 reads CASSLGDPMNTEAFF. The CDR3 DNA sequence: TGTGCCAGCAGCTTGGGAGACCCCATGAACACTGAAGCTTTCTTT.

The chain joins TRBV5-4 to TRBJ1-2; D is undetermined. This CDR3 contains 15 residues. The V end was cut by 4 bases, the J end by 2 bases, with 15 bases between. CDR1 and CDR2 (germline): SGHNT, YYREEE (reference sequence). CDR3 protein: CASSPIPGQNYGYTF. DNA for the CDR3: TGTGCCAGCAGCCCCATTCCTGGGCAGAACTATGGCTACACCTTC.

The V and J genes are TRBV7-6 and TRBJ1-6, with TRBD1 matching over 7 bases. V lost 1 base and J lost 8; bases outside the gene matches: 8. There are 16 residues in the CDR3. Germline loops: CDR1 SGHVS, CDR2 FNYEAQ. The CDR3 loop reads CASSLDPNRGDSPLHF. The CDR3 bases are TGTGCCAGCAGCTTAGATCCCAACAGGGGAGATTCACCCCTCCACTTT.

The sample holds a few counts of this clone. The V and J genes are TRBV5-1 and TRBJ1-2; a weak D match, TRBD1 (5 bases). V shed 4 bases and J shed 1 base, with 11 bases lying between them. Germline assignment: CDR1 SGHRS and CDR2 YFSETQ. The CDR3 is made up of 14 amino acids. The CDR3 sequence is CASSAGDFNYGYTF. In DNA, the CDR3 is TGCGCCAGCAGCGCCGGGGACTTTAACTATGGCTACACCTTC.

The chain links TRBV27 to TRBJ1-2; 8 positions agree with TRBD1. In germline, CDR1 is MNHEY, CDR2 SMNVEV (reference sequence). This CDR3 has 16 residues. V dropped 8 bases and J dropped 6; count of bases not matched to a gene: 17. The CDR3, as DNA: TGTGCCAGCGGCCGGACGGGACAGGACAAAATCCATGGCTACACCTTC. It is translated as CASGRTGQDKIHGYTF.

This chain connects TRBV11-3 to TRBJ2-1, with TRBD2 matching 10 bases. V shed 1 base and J 5 bases; nucleotides not matched to a gene: 5. The germline V gene has CDR1 SGHNT and CDR2 YENEEA. CDR3 length: 16 residues. The CDR3, as DNA: TGTGCCAGCAGCTTAGGGCCTAGCGGGGGTAACAATGAGCAGTTCTTC. It translates to CASSLGPSGGNNEQFF.

The genes are TRBV4-2 and TRBJ2-1; D is perhaps TRBD2 (6 bases). The V gene lost 0 bases and the J gene lost 5 bases, with 17 bases spanning the gap. The germline V gene has CDR1 LGHNA and CDR2 YNFKEQ. There are 17 residues in the CDR3. The CDR3 DNA sequence: TGTGCCAGCAGCCAAGATGAAGGGAGACTAGGCAACAATGAGCAGTTCTTC. As protein: CASSQDEGRLGNNEQFF.

The V call is TRBV30, the J call TRBJ1-2; no definite D call. V lost 2 bases and J 8 bases, leaving 12 bases between the germline ends. Germline loops: CDR1 GTSNPN, CDR2 SVGIG (reference sequence). The CDR3 spans 12 residues. The CDR3 loop is CAWSPDTSGYTF. CDR3 nucleotide sequence: TGTGCCTGGAGTCCCGACACGTCAGGCTACACCTTC.

This chain uses TRBV5-6 with TRBJ1-4; D call uncertain. CDR1 and CDR2 (germline): SGHDT, YYEEEE. The CDR3 is 14 amino acids. Trimming cost V 4 bases and J 6 bases, with 13 bases left between them. The CDR3 region is CASSRSPGDEKLFF. Written as DNA, the CDR3 is TGTGCCAGCAGCCGTAGTCCGGGAGATGAAAAACTGTTTTTT. The whole variable domain, filled in from reference TRBV5-6 and TRBJ1-4, reads DAGVTQSPTHLIKTRGQQVTLRCSPKSGHDTVSWYQQALGQGPQFIFQYYEEEERQRGNFPDRFSGHQFPNYSSELNVNALLLGDSALYLCASSRSPGDEKLFFGSGTQLSVL.

J is TRBJ1-1 and V is TRBV5-4, with D unresolved. Germline assignment: CDR1 SGHNT and CDR2 YYREEE (reference sequence). The CDR3 length is 15 residues. The V end was cut by 3 bases, the J end by 4 bases, with 16 bases between. The chain's CDR3 is CASSYKGREGTEAFF. In DNA form, the CDR3 reads TGTGCCAGCAGCTACAAGGGAAGGGAGGGCACTGAAGCTTTCTTT.

The chain is built from TRBV6-5 and TRBJ1-2; D is ambiguous. Germline V gene lookup returns CDR1 MNHEY and CDR2 SVGAGI. This CDR3 comprises 13 residues. The V gene lost 7 bases and the J gene lost 0 bases, with 9 bases spanning the gap. CDR3 in DNA: TGTGCCAGCACTCCGGGAACTAACTATGGCTACACCTTC. This sequence encodes CASTPGTNYGYTF.

The chain carries TRBV7-2 and TRBJ1-2, with a weak D call TRBD1 (6 bases). Germline CDR1 is SGHTA and CDR2 is FQGNSA. V lost 6 bases, J lost 2 bases, and 13 bases lay in between. The CDR3 runs 14 residues. The DNA of the CDR3 is TGTGCCAGCAGGGGGGCGACTGCCAACTATGGCTACACCTTC. Translating gives CASRGATANYGYTF.

The gene calls are TRBV14 and TRBJ2-1, with 9 bases fitting TRBD2. CDR1 is SGHDN, CDR2 FVKESK, per germline. The CDR3 contains 16 residues. V lost 0 bases to trimming and J lost 7 bases; unmatched junction nucleotides: 7. The CDR3 loop is CASSQEWVAGENEQFF. The CDR3 DNA is TGTGCCAGCAGCCAAGAGTGGGTAGCGGGGGAAAATGAGCAGTTCTTC.

This sequence joins TRBV19 and TRBJ2-7, with TRBD1 identical over 8 bases. V gave up 6 bases and J gave up 6 bases; unmatched junction bases: 10. This CDR3 has 14 residues. The V gene's germline CDR1 is LNHDA and CDR2 SQIVND (reference sequence). The CDR3 DNA reads TGTGCCAGTAGAAGACAGGGGTTATTGGGCGAGCAGTACTTC. It encodes CASRRQGLLGEQYF.

V gene TRBV19 combines with J gene TRBJ1-4; tentatively, D is TRBD1 (6 bases). This CDR3 contains 15 residues. The ends were cut back, 9 bases at V and 0 bases at J, with 14 bases in the middle. The germline V gene has CDR1 LNHDA and CDR2 SQIVND (reference sequence). The CDR3 region has the DNA TGTGCCAGCGGGGTAGGGGGAGCAACTAATGAAAAACTGTTTTTT. This gives the protein CASGVGGATNEKLFF.

CDR3 loop: CASAPRGQETQYF. DNA of the CDR3: TGTGCTAGTGCTCCTAGGGGCCAAGAGACCCAGTACTTC. The V and J genes are TRBV12-5 and TRBJ2-5; D is perhaps TRBD1 (5 bases). The V end lost 7 bases, the J end lost 1 base, and 10 bases lay between the germline ends. The CDR3 totals 13 residues. The germline gives CDR1 LGHNT, CDR2 FRNRAP.

The chain couples TRBV2 to TRBJ2-7; 9 bases fit TRBD1. Per the germline V gene, CDR1 is SNHLY and CDR2 is FYNNEI. This CDR3 has 14 amino acids. Trimming at V came to 4 bases and at J to 6 bases, leaving 7 bases not matched to a gene. CDR3 amino acids: CASSVGTGRTEQYF. DNA for the CDR3: TGTGCCAGCAGTGTAGGGACAGGGAGGACCGAGCAGTACTTC.

The rearrangement joins TRBV6-6 to TRBJ1-5, with D tentatively TRBD1 (6 bases). Trimming removed 7 bases from V and 2 bases from J, with 15 bases in between. Germline CDR1 and CDR2: MNHNY and SVGAGI (reference sequence). CDR3 length equals 15 residues. In DNA, the CDR3 is TGTGCCAGCACTCCTAAGAGGACAGGCAATCAGCCCCAGCATTTT. The encoded protein is CASTPKRTGNQPQHF.

The rearrangement uses TRBV19 and TRBJ2-3, with TRBD2 as a possible D gene (6 bases). Per the germline V gene, CDR1 is LNHDA and CDR2 is SQIVND (reference sequence). The CDR3 sequence is 13 residues long. Trimming pared 4 bases from V and 2 bases from J, leaving 7 bases between. CDR3 DNA sequence: TGTGCCAGTAGTACGGGGGACACAGATACGCAGTATTTT. Residues: CASSTGDTDTQYF.

This chain links TRBV7-9 with TRBJ2-1; maybe TRBD2 (6 bases). CDR1 is SEHNR and CDR2 is FQNEAQ in the germline V gene (reference sequence). The CDR3 runs 14 residues. V was shortened by 5 bases and J by 5 bases, with 13 bases between the two germline ends. CDR3 nucleotides: TGTGCCAGCAGCCTCGGGGGAGCCGACAATGAGCAGTTCTTC. Protein sequence: CASSLGGADNEQFF.

The chain combines TRBV9 with TRBJ2-5; 8 bases are shared with TRBD1. Trimming removed 0 bases from V and 1 base from J; junction bases left unmatched: 5. The CDR3 consists of 16 residues. Germline CDR1 reads SGDLS; CDR2 reads YYNGEE. CDR3 nucleotide sequence: TGTGCCAGCAGCGTAGACCAGGGGGCCCCCCAAGAGACCCAGTACTTC. This codes for CASSVDQGAPQETQYF.

The J gene is TRBJ2-3, the V gene TRBV11-3; tentative D call: TRBD1 (5 bases). Germline V gene sequence: CDR1 SGHNT, CDR2 YENEEA. Between the trimmed V and J ends, which lost 5 bases and 0 bases, there was a span of 12 bases. The CDR3 extends over 15 amino acids. CDR3 amino acids: CASSRGRASTDTQYF. Here the CDR3 DNA reads TGTGCCAGCAGCAGGGGCAGAGCCAGCACAGATACGCAGTATTTT.

The chain is built from TRBV7-9 and TRBJ2-5, with 7 bases lining up with TRBD2. The CDR3 has 15 residues. The V gene end was trimmed by 5 bases and the J gene end by 3 bases; junction bases not matched to a gene: 9. Germline assignment: CDR1 SEHNR and CDR2 FQNEAQ (reference sequence). The CDR3 reads CASSLQLGGEETQYF. The CDR3 DNA follows: TGTGCCAGCAGCCTTCAATTGGGGGGGGAAGAGACCCAGTACTTC.

The J gene is TRBJ2-7, the V gene TRBV9; 7 nucleotides line up with TRBD1. CDR3 length: 15 residues. With 3 bases clipped from V and 4 bases from J, the junction kept 10 bases outside the gene matches. Germline V CDR1 and CDR2: SGDLS, YYNGEE. CDR3 sequence: CASSASTGVGYEQYF. The CDR3 bases are TGTGCCAGCAGCGCGAGTACAGGGGTAGGGTACGAGCAGTACTTC.